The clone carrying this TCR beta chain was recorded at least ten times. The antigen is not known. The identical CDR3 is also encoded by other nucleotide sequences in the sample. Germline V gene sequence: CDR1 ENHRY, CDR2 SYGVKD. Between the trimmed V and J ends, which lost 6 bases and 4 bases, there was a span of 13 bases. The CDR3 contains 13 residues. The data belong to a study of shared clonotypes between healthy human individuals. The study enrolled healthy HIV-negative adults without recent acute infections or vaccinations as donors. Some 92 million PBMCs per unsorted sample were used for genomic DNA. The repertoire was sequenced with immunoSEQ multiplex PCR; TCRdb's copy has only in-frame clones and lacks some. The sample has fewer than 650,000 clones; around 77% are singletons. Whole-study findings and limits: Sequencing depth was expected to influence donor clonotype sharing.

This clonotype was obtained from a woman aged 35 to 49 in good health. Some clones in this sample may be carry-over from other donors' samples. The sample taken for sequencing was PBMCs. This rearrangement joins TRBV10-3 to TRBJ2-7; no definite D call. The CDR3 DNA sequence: TGTGCCATCAGAAACGCAAGGAGATACGAGCAGTACTTC. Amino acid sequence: CAIRNARRYEQYF.